Listed below are T cell receptor beta chains from one sample, sequenced in a study of T cells in pancreatic ductal adenocarcinoma. Using immunoSEQ multiplex PCR, the repertoire was profiled, and TCRdb retains in-frame clones only, with some absent. The repertoire holds about 98,000 clones, with over 90% as singletons. Sequenced: PBMCs. These receptors originate from a human donor with pancreatic ductal adenocarcinoma. CDR3s include the opening cysteine and the closing phenylalanine or tryptophan. A D gene is named only where the DNA matches it firmly. A clone size is listed for some rows: how often the clone was seen (once, few, many), or a class if it is expanded.

V: TRBV6-1
J: TRBJ1-1
D: TRBD1
size: few
DNA: TGTGCCAGCAGAGAGCAAGGACAGGGGACCGAAGCTTTCTTT
CDR3: CASREQGQGTEAFF

V: TRBV28
J: TRBJ1-2
D: .
size: .
DNA: TGTGCCACCTTCGAGGGTATTGACTATGGCTACACCTTC
CDR3: CATFEGIDYGYTF

V: TRBV5-6
J: TRBJ2-6
D: .
size: .
DNA: TGTGCCAGCAGCCCCACAGGGTCTGGGGCCAACGTCCTGACTTTC
CDR3: CASSPTGSGANVLTF

V: TRBV6-5
J: TRBJ2-7
D: TRBD1
size: few
DNA: TGTGCCAGCAGTTACCGGACAGGGGGCAGGTACGAGCAGTACTTC
CDR3: CASSYRTGGRYEQYF

V: TRBV9
J: TRBJ1-4
D: .
size: .
DNA: TGTGCCAGCAGCGGAGGAAGGGGTTCGGGAAAACTGTTTTTT
CDR3: CASSGGRGSGKLFF

V: TRBV28
J: TRBJ1-1
D: .
size: .
DNA: TGTGCCACCCAGGGATCGTACACTGAAGCTTTCTTT
CDR3: CATQGSYTEAFF

V: TRBV28
J: TRBJ2-7
D: .
size: .
DNA: TGTGCTACCGGGGGTCCCTACGAGCAGTACTTC
CDR3: CATGGPYEQYF

V: TRBV5-1
J: TRBJ2-6
D: .
size: few
DNA: TGCGCCAGCAGCTTCGGGAGCTCTGGGGCCAACGTCCTGACTTTC
CDR3: CASSFGSSGANVLTF

V: TRBV29-1
J: TRBJ2-7
D: TRBD1
size: .
DNA: TGCAGCGTCCGGGACAGAACCTACGAGCAGTACTTC
CDR3: CSVRDRTYEQYF

V: TRBV7-2
J: TRBJ2-3
D: TRBD1
size: .
DNA: TGTGCCAGCAGCTTAGGAAACCAGGGGGCGGGAGATACGCAGTATTTT
CDR3: CASSLGNQGAGDTQYF

V: TRBV28
J: TRBJ1-2
D: .
size: .
DNA: TGTGCCAGCAGTTTTGAGGGATATGGCTACACCTTC
CDR3: CASSFEGYGYTF

V: TRBV27
J: TRBJ1-4
D: .
size: .
DNA: TGTGCCAGCACCAGAGGAGCCGGCAGAAAACTGTTTTTT
CDR3: CASTRGAGRKLFF

V: TRBV23-1
J: TRBJ2-1
D: .
size: .
DNA: TGCGCCAGCCCCAACAGGGTCACCTCCTACAATGAGCAGTTCTTC
CDR3: CASPNRVTSYNEQFF